Sequencing of this T cell receptor beta chain was carried out in a study of blood T cells in healthy people across ages. Whole-study findings and limits: Unknown donor CMV status possibly confounded expanded clonotype changes. Without sorted subsets, naive and antigen-experienced compartments could not be conclusively compared.

It was approximately 10 milliliters of peripheral blood that were drawn from each donor. Isolation per sample recovered at least 6 million PBMCs. CDR3 size: 12 residues. Germline lookup yields CDR1 SGHTA and CDR2 FQGNSA. Trimming left V 5 bases short and J 7 bases short, with 9 bases between. Through a sample-barcoded 5' primer and a J-beta primer mix, a second PCR was run for roughly 6 to 11 cycles. TCRdb redid the calling of the 5' RACE reads with MiXCR, one entry per CDR3 protein. The table lists some 940,000 distinct CDR3 sequences, almost 30% of them singletons, with 10% in the top ten. At least ten counts were recorded for this clonotype. Its matching antigen is unknown. This same sample was also taken into another study, of T cells of mothers and their children.

This chain joins TRBV7-2 and TRBJ2-1; D is uncertain. This sequence was found in a woman in her forties in good health. The sample was blood. In DNA form, the CDR3 reads TGTGCCAGCAGCGCCGGACGTAATGAGCAGTTCTTC. Translating it yields CASSAGRNEQFF.